Below, one T cell receptor beta chain is given with its context. With 1 base removed from V and 7 bases from J, the gap between germline ends came to 8 bases. Germline V gene lookup returns CDR1 SEHNR and CDR2 FQNEAQ (reference sequence). The CDR3 contains 13 residues. These data originate in a study of blood T cell repertoires in COVID-19. Some clones are missing from TCRdb's copy, which holds only in-frame ones; the method was immunoSEQ multiplex PCR. Seen here are a few hundred thousand clones, approximately 85% observed once, and the top ten hold around 2.5%. The chain has TRBV7-9 and TRBJ1-3; the D is unclear. Sequenced material: peripheral blood. The sequence was collected from a woman in her 70s with COVID-19, enrolled during active disease. CDR3 loop: CASSLVGLNTIYF. The DNA for the CDR3 is TGTGCCAGCAGCTTAGTTGGACTCAACACCATATATTTT.